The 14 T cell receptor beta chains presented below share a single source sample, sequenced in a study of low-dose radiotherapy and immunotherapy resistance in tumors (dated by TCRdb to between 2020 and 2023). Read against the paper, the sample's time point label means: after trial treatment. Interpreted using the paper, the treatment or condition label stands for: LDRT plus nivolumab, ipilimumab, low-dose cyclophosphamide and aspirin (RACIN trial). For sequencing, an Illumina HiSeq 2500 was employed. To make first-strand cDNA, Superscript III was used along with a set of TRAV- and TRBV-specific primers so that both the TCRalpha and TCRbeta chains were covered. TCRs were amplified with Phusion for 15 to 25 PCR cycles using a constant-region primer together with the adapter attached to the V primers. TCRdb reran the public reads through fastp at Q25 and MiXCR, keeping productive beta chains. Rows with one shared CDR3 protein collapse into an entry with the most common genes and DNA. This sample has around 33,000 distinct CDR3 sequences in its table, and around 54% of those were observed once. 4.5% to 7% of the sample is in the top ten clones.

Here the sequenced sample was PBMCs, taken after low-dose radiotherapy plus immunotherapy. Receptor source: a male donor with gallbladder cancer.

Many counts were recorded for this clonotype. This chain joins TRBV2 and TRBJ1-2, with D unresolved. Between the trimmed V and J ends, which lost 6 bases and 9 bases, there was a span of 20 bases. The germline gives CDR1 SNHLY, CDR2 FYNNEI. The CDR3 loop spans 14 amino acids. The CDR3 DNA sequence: TGTGCCAGCAGCGAGGGAGGCCCGCTTAGTAGCTACACCTTC. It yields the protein CASSEGGPLSSYTF.

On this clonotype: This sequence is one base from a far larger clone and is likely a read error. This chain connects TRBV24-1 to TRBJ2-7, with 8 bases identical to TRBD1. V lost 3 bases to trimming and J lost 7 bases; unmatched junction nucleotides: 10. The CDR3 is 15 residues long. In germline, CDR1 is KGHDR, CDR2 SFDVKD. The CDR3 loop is CATSDTGGSYNEQYF. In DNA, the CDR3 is TGTGCCACCAGTGATACAGGGGGGTCCTACAATGAGCAGTACTTC.

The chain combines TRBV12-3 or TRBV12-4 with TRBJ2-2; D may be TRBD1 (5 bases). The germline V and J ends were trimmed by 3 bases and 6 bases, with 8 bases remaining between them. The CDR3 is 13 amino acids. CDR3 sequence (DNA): TGTGCCAGCAGTTTCAGGGATCCCGGGGAGCTGTTTTTT. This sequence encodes CASSFRDPGELFF.

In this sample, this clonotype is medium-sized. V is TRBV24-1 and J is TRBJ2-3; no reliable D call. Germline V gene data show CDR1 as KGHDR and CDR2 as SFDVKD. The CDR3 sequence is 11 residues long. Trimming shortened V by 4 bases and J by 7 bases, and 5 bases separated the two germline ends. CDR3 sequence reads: CATSEGYTQYF. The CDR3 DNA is TGTGCCACCAGTGAAGGTTATACGCAGTATTTT.

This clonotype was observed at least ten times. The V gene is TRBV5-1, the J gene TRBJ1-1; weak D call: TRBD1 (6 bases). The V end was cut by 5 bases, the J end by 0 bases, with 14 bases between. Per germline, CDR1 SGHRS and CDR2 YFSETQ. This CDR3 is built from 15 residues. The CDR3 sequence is CASRTGQLMNTEAFF. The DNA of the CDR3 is TGCGCCAGCAGGACGGGACAACTTATGAACACTGAAGCTTTCTTT.

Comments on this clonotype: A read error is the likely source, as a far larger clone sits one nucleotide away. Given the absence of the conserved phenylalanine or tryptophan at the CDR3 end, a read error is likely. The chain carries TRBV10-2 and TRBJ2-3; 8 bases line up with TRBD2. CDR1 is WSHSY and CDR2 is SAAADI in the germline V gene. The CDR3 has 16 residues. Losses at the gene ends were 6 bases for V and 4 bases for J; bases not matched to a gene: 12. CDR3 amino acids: CASSDSRGAGADTQYY. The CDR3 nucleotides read TGCGCCAGCAGCGACTCTCGGGGAGCGGGGGCAGATACGCAGTATTAT.

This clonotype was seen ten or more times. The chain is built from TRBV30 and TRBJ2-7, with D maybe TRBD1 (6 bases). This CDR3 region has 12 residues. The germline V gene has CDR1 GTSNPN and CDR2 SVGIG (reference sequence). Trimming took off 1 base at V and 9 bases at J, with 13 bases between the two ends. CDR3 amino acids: CAWSAGDGVQYF. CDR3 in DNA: TGTGCCTGGAGTGCAGGGGACGGGGTGCAGTACTTC.

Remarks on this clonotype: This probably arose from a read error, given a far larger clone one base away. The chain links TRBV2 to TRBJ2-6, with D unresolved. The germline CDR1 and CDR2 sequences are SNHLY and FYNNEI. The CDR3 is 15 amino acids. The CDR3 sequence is CASSGKSSGTNVLTF. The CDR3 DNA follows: TGTGCCAGCAGTGGTAAGAGCTCTGGGACCAACGTCCTGACTTTC.

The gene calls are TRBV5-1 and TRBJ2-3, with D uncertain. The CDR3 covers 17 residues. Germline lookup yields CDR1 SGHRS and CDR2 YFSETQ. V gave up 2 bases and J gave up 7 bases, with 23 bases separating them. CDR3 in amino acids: CASSLDNTGPLSYTQYF. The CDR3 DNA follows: TGCGCCAGCAGCTTAGACAATACCGGACCCTTATCTTATACGCAGTATTTT.

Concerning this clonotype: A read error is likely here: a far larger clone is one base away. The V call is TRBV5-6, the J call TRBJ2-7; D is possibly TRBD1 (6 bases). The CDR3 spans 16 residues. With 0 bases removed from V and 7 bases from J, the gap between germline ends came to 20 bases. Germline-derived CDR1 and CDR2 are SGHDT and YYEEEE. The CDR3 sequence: CASSLDGGEVYNEQYF. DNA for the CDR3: TGTGCCAGCAGCTTGGATGGGGGCGAAGTGTACAATGAGCAGTACTTC.

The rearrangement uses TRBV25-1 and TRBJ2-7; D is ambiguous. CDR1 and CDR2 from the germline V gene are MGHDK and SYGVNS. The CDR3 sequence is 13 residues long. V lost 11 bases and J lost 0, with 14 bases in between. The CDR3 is CASQRASSYEQYF. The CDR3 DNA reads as TGTGCCTCCCAGCGTGCCAGCTCCTACGAGCAGTACTTC.

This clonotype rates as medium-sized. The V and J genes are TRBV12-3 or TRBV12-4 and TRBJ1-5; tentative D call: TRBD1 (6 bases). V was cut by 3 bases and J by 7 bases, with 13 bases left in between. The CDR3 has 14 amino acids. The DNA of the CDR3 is TGTGCCAGCAGTTTCGAGGGGGAGGAGCAGCCCCAGCATTTT. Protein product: CASSFEGEEQPQHF.

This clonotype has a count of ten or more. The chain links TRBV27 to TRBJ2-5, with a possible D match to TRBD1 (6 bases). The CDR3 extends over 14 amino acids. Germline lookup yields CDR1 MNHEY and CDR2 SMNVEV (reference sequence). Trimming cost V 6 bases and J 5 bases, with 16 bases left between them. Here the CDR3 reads CASRKQGSVETQYF. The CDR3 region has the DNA TGTGCCAGCAGAAAACAGGGATCGGTCGAGACCCAGTACTTC.

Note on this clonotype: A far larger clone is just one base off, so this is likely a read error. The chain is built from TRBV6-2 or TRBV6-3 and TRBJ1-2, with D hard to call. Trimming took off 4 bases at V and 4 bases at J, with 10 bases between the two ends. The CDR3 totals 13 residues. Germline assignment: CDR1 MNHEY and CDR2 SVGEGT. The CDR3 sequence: CASSFGEAYGYTF. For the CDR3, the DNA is TGTGCCAGCAGTTTTGGGGAAGCCTATGGCTACACCTTC.